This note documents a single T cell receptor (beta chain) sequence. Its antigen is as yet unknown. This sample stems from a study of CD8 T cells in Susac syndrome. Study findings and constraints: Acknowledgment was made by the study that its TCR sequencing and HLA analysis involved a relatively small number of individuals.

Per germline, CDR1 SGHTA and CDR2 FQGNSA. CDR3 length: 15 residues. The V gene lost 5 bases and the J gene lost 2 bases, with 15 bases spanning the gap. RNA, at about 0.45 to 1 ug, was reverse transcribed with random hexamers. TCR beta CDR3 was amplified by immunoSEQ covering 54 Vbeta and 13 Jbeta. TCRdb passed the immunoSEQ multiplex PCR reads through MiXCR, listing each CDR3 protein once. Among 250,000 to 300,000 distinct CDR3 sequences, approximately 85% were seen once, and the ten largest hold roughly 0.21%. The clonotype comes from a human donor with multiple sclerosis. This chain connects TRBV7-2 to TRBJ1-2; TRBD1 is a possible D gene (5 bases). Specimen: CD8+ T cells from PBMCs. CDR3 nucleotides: TGTGCCAGCAGCCCCTGGGGGGGTTGGAACTATGGCTACACCTTC. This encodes CASSPWGGWNYGYTF.